This T cell receptor (beta chain) was identified during a study of OX40 agonist ivuxolimab in advanced cancers. Across the study: Subjects had a mean age of roughly 60 years, with a range of about 23 to 90; just over 80% were male. Earlier anti-PD-1, anti-PD-L1 or anti-CTLA-4 therapy was permitted; 40% had received some.

The CDR3 is 15 residues long. CDR1 is LNHDA and CDR2 is SQIVND in the germline V gene (reference sequence). Trimming pared 5 bases from V and 3 bases from J, leaving 17 bases between. This clone is hyperexpanded. Its antigen is not known. Other DNA sequences in the sample encode the same CDR3. Study-wide results and caveats: Relative to CD4+, CD8+ T cells held more expanded clones on average.

Generated by immunoSEQ multiplex PCR, the TCRdb table keeps only in-frame clones and is missing some. Seen here are 50,000 or so clones, 91% observed once, and the top ten hold around 12%. The sequence was collected from an adult with an advanced solid tumor such as melanoma, head and neck, liver or kidney cancer. This chain uses TRBV19 with TRBJ2-7; TRBD1 is a possible D gene (6 bases). This material consisted of CD4+ or CD8+ T cells sorted from blood, taken in a trial of the OX40 agonist ivuxolimab. The CDR3 region has the DNA TGTGCCAGTAGTGGAAGGGGACAAGTGTTCTACGAGCAGTACTTC. This encodes CASSGRGQVFYEQYF.